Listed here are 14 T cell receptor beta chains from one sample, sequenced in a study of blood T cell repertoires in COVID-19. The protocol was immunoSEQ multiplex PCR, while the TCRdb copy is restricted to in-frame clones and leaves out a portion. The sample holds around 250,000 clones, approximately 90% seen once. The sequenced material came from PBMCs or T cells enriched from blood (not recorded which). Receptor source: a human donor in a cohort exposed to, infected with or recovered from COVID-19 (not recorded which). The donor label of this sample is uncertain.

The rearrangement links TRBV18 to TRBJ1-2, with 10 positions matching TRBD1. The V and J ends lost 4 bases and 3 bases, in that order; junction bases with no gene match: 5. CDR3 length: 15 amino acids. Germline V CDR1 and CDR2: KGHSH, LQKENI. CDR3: CASSLDRGLDYGYTF. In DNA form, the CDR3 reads TGTGCCAGCTCACTGGACAGGGGGTTGGACTATGGCTACACCTTC.

For the CDR3, the DNA is TGCAGCGTTGAAGGGAGACGGGATGAAAAACTGTTTTTT. Residues: CSVEGRRDEKLFF. The chain carries TRBV29-1 and TRBJ1-4; no firm D call. Trimming stripped 1 base from V and 6 bases from J, with 9 bases between. CDR1 and CDR2 from the germline V gene are SQVTM and ANQGSEA. This CDR3 spans 13 amino acids.

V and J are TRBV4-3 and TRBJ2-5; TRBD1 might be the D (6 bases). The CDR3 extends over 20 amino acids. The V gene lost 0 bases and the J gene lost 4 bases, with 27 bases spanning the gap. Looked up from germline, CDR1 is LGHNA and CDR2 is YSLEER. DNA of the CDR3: TGCGCCAGCAGCCAAGACCCCCTACAGGGACCCCCATGTTCCACAGAGACCCAGTACTTC. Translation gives CASSQDPLQGPPCSTETQYF.

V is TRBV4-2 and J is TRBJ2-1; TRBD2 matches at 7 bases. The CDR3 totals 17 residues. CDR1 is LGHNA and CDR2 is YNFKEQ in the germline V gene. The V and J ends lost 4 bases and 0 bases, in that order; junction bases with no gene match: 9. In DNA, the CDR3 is TGTGCCAGCAGCCCCCTGGGGGGGGGTAGCTCCTACAATGAGCAGTTCTTC. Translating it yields CASSPLGGGSSYNEQFF.

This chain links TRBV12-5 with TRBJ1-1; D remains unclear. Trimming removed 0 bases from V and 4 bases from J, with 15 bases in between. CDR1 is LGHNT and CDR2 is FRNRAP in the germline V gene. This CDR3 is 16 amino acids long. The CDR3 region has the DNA TGTGCTAGTGGTTTGGTACTAACGGCGGAAGGCACTGAAGCTTTCTTT. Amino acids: CASGLVLTAEGTEAFF.

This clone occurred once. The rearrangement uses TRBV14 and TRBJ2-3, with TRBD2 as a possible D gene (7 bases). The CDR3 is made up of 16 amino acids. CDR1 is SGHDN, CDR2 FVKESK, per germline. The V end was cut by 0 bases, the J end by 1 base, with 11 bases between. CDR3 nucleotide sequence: TGTGCCAGCAGCCAAGAGCGGGGGCCACGCACAGATACGCAGTATTTT. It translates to CASSQERGPRTDTQYF.

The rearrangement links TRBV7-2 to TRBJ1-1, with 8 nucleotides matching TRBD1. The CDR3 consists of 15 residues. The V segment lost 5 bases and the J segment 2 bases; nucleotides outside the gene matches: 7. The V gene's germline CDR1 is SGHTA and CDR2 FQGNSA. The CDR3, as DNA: TGTGCCAGCAGCGCGTCGGACAGGGCAAACACTGAAGCTTTCTTT. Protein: CASSASDRANTEAFF.

The CDR3 is CASSTGTLNTEAFF. Here the CDR3 DNA reads TGTGCCAGCAGTACAGGGACCTTGAACACTGAAGCTTTCTTT. The chain carries TRBV6-5 and TRBJ1-1; weak D call: TRBD1 (6 bases). V was trimmed by 5 bases and J by 0 bases, leaving 10 bases between them. The germline V gene has CDR1 MNHEY and CDR2 SVGAGI. The CDR3 loop spans 14 amino acids.

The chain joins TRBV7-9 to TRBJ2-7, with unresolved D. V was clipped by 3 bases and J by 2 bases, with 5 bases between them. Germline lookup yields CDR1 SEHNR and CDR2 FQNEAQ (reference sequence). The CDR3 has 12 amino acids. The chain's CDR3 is CASSFLPYEQYF. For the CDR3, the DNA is TGTGCCAGCAGCTTTCTTCCCTACGAGCAGTACTTC.

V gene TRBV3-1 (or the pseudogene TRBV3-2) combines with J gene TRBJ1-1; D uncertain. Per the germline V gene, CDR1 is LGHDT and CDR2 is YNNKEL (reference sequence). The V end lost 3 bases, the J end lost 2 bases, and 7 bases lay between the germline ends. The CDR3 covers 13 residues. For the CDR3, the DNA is TGTGCCAGCAGCCATAACAGAAACACTGAAGCTTTCTTT. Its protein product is CASSHNRNTEAFF.

The CDR3 coding sequence is TGCAGTGCTCCGGGAGGCTACGAGCAGTACTTC. Protein sequence: CSAPGGYEQYF. This sequence joins TRBV20-1 and TRBJ2-7; 7 positions agree with TRBD2. The V gene end was trimmed by 5 bases and the J gene end by 3 bases; junction bases not matched to a gene: 1. CDR3 length: 11 amino acids. CDR1 is DFQATT and CDR2 is SNEGSKA in the germline V gene (reference sequence).

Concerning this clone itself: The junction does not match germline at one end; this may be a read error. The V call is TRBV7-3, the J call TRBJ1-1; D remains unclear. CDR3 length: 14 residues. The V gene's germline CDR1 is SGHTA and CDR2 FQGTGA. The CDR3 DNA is TGTGCCAGCAGCCCCGCCACGGAGAACACTGAAACTTTCTTT. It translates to CASSPATENTETFF.

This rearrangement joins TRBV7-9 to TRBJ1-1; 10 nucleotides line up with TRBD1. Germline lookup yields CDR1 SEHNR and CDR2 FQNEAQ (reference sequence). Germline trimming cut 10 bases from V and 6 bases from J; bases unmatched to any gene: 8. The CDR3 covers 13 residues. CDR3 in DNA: TGTGCCACGGCCGAGACAGGGGGCTCTGAAGCTTTCTTT. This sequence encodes CATAETGGSEAFF.

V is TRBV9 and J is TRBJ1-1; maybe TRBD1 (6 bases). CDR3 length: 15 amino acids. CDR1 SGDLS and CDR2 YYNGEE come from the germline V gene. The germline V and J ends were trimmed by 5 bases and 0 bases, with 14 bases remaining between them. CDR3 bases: TGTGCCAGCAGAGCAGGGGTTAGCATGAACACTGAAGCTTTCTTT. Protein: CASRAGVSMNTEAFF.